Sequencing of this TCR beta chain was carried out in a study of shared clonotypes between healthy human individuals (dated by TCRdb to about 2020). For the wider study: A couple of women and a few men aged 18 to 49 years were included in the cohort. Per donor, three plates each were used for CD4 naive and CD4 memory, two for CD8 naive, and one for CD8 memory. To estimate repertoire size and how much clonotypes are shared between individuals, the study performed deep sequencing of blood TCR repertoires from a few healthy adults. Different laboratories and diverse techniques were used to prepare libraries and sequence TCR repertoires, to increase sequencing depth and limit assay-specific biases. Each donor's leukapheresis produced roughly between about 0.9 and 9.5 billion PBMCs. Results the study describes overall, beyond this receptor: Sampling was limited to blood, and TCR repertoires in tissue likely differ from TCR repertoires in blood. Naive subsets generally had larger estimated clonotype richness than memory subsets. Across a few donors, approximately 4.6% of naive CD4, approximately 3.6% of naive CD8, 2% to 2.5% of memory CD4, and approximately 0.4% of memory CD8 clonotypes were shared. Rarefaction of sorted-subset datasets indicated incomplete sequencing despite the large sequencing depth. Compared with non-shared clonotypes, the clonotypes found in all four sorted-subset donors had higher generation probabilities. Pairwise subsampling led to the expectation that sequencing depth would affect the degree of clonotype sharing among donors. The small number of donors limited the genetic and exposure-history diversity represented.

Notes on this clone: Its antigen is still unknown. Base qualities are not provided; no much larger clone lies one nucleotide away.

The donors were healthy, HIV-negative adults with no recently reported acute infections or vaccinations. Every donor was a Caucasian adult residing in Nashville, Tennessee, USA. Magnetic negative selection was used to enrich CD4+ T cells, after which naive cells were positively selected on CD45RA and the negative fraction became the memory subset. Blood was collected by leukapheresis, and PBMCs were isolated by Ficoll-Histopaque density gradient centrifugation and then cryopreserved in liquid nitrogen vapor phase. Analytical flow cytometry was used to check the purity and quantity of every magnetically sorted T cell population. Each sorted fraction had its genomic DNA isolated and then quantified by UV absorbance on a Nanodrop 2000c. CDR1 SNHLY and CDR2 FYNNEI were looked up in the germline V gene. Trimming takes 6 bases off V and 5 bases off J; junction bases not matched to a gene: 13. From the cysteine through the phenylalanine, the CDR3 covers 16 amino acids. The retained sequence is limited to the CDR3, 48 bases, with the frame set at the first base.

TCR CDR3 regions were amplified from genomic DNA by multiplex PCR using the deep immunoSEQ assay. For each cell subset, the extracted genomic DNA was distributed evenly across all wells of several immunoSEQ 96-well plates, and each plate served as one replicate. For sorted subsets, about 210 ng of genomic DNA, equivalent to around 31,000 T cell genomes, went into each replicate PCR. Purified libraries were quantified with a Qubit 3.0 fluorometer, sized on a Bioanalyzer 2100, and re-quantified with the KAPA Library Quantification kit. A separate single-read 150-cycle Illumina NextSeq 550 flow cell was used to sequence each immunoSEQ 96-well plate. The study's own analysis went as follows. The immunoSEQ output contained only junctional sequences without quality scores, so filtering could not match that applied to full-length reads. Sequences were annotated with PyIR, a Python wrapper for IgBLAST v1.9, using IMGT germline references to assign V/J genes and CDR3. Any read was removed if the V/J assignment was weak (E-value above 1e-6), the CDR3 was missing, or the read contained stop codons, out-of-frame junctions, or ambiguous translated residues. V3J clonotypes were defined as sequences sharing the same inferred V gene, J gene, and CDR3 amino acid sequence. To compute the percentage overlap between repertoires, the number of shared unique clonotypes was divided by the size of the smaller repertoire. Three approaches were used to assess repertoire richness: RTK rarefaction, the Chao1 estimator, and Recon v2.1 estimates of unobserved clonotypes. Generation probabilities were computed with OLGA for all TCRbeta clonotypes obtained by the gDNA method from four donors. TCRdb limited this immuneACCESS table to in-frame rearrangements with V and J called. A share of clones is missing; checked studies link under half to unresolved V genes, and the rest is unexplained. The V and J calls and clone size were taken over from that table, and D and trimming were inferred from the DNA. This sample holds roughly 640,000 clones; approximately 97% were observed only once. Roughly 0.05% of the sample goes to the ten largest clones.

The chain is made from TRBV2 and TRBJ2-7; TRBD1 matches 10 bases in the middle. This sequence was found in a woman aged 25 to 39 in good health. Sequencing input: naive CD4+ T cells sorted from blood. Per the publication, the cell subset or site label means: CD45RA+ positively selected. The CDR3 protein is CASRERRQGAIHEQYF. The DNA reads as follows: TGTGCCAGCAGGGAAAGAAGACAGGGGGCGATTCACGAGCAGTACTTC. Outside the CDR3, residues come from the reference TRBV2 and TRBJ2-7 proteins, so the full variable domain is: EPEVTQTPSHQVTQMGQEVILRCVPISNHLYFYWYRQILGQKVEFLVSFYNNEISEKSEIFDDQFSVERPDGSNFTLKIRSTKLEDSAMYFCASRERRQGAIHEQYFGPGTRLTVT.